This entry describes one T cell receptor beta chain. As yet, its antigen is unknown. These data come from a study of OX40 agonist ivuxolimab in advanced cancers. The study, taken as a whole, reports: Dose levels from 0.1 to 3.0 mg/kg saw CD4+ and CD8+ blood T cells expand clonally by week 6.

The ends were cut back, 1 base at V and 4 bases at J, with 10 bases in the middle. The CDR3 runs to 15 residues. Germline V gives CDR1 SGHTA, CDR2 FQGNSA. Repertoires were generated with immunoSEQ multiplex PCR, while TCRdb's copy carries only in-frame clones and drops some. Counted here are 75,000 to 100,000 clones, around 86% occurring once; the ten biggest clones make up 0.25% to 0.4%. The input for sequencing was CD4+ or CD8+ T cells sorted from blood, taken in a trial of the OX40 agonist ivuxolimab. This receptor was obtained from an adult with an advanced solid tumor such as melanoma, head and neck, liver or kidney cancer. The chain carries TRBV7-2 and TRBJ2-2, with D hard to call. The CDR3 sequence is CASSLEVSATGELFF. The CDR3 DNA reads as TGTGCCAGCAGCTTAGAAGTATCCGCCACCGGGGAGCTGTTTTTT.